This T cell receptor beta chain was captured in a study of T cell responses to AZD1222 COVID-19 vaccine. Study-wide results and caveats: Donors were mostly white British, more females; clonal diversity possibly underestimated. AZD1222 recipients seropositive at baseline numbered only 5 to 7. Spike was spanned by vaccine-associated CD4 TCRs, which were dominant at 160-218 and 743-854.

Profiling relied on immunoSEQ multiplex PCR, and the TCRdb table lists in-frame clones only, not all of them. The table has fewer than 150,000 clones, about 91% seen once. As to this clone: Its antigen remains unknown.

The clonotype comes from an adult in good health. The sequencing here drew on peripheral blood, taken on day 0 of AZD1222 vaccination.

In nucleotides, the CDR3 is TGCAGTGCTAGTTCCCCTGTCGACTACAATGAGCAGTTCTTC. Encoded protein: CSASSPVDYNEQFF. The V call is TRBV20-1, the J call TRBJ2-1; D unresolved. V was pared by 3 bases and J by 3 bases, with 12 bases between. The CDR3 totals 14 residues. Germline V lookup: CDR1 DFQATT, CDR2 SNEGSKA (reference sequence).